This paragraph covers one T cell receptor (beta chain) sequence. Assay used: immunoSEQ multiplex PCR; TCRdb lists only in-frame clones, some missing. Of 60,000 to 90,000 clones detected, roughly 95% appear once; the ten largest clones hold roughly 0.24%. The data were obtained in a study of technical replicates of blood from a handful of donors. V shed 2 bases and J 7 bases; nucleotides not matched to a gene: 5. Germline values: CDR1 MRHNA, CDR2 SNTAGT. The CDR3 extends over 14 amino acids. The sequencing input was T cells isolated from PBMCs. The source of this sequence is a human donor in good health. This chain connects TRBV6-4 to TRBJ2-1, with TRBD2 matching 7 bases. In DNA, the CDR3 is TGTGCCAGCAGTGACAGCGCGGGAGTAAATGAGCAGTTCTTC. It yields the protein CASSDSAGVNEQFF.